The sequence of this TCR beta chain was determined in a study of shared clonotypes between healthy human individuals. About the study: The plates for each donor numbered three CD4 naive, three CD4 memory, two CD8 naive and one CD8 memory.

In the case of this clone: Its matching antigen is unknown.

Overall study findings and caveats: Several donors held approximately 5% of naive CD4 clonotypes in common.

The split of CD4+ cells yielded CD45RA+ naive and CD45RA-negative memory subsets. Repertoires were generated with immunoSEQ multiplex PCR, while TCRdb's copy carries only in-frame clones and drops some. This table holds 1,400,000 or so clones, 97% to 99% found once. With V trimmed by 3 bases and J by 4 bases, 3 bases remained unmatched. The CDR3 covers 14 residues. Per germline, CDR1 SGDLS and CDR2 YYNGEE. This clonotype was obtained from a man aged 30-40 years in good health. J is TRBJ2-5 and V is TRBV9, with 10 bases aligning to TRBD1. Sequencing was performed on naive CD4+ T cells sorted from blood. Subset of the sample: CD45RA+ positively selected. The CDR3 DNA reads as TGTGCCAGCAGCGGACAGGGGGCGGGAGAGACCCAGTACTTC. Amino acid sequence: CASSGQGAGETQYF.